These T cell receptor beta chains were read from a single sample in a study of T cell responses to AZD1222 COVID-19 vaccine. TCRdb's table, derived via immunoSEQ multiplex PCR, lists solely in-frame clones and lacks some. There are about 140,000 clones in the sample; approximately 93% occur only once, and over 0.9% lies in the top ten. The specimen was peripheral blood, collected on day 0 of MenACWY control vaccination. Source of these receptors: an adult in good health. The CDR3 runs from the conserved cysteine through the conserved F or W. A D gene is named only where the DNA matches it firmly. Not every row has a clone size; where given, it reads once, few, many or a size class.

D gene	clone size	V gene	J gene	CDR3 DNA	CDR3 protein
NA	NA	TRBV19	TRBJ1-1	TGTGCCAGTAGTATTTTGGGGGCTGAAGCTTTCTTT	CASSILGAEAFF
NA	NA	TRBV21-1	TRBJ2-7	TGTGCCACGTTCTACAGGTTCTCCTACGAGCAGTACTTC	CATFYRFSYEQYF
NA	NA	TRBV12-3/TRBV12-4	TRBJ2-7	TGTGCCAGCTCACGGCCGGGCTCCTACGAGCAGTACTTC	CASSRPGSYEQYF
NA	NA	TRBV5-1	TRBJ1-3	TGCGCCAGCAGCCCTACAGGGACTGGAAACACCATATATTTT	CASSPTGTGNTIYF
TRBD1	NA	TRBV5-1	TRBJ1-5	TGCGCCAGCAGCCCGGACAGGGGCGGTCAGCCCCAGCATTTT	CASSPDRGGQPQHF
NA	NA	TRBV18	TRBJ1-6	TGTGCCAGCTCACAAGAAGGACAAGCCTATAATTCACCCCTCCACTTT	CASSQEGQAYNSPLHF
NA	NA	TRBV7-2	TRBJ2-5	TGTGCCAGCAGCTTGGAACTAACCCAAGAGACCCAGTACTTC	CASSLELTQETQYF
NA	once	TRBV5-1	TRBJ2-3	TGCGCCAGCAGCTCCCAGCAGGGAGATACGCAGTATTTT	CASSSQQGDTQYF
NA	once	TRBV19	TRBJ1-4	TGTGCCAGTAGTATTTCCCGATACAGGAGAACTAATGAAAAACTGTTTTTT	CASSISRYRRTNEKLFF
TRBD1	NA	TRBV9	TRBJ1-4	TGTGCCAGCAGCGCCAATCCCCGGGACAGGGAGAGGACTAATGAAAAACTGTTTTTT	CASSANPRDRERTNEKLFF
TRBD1	NA	TRBV29-1	TRBJ2-7	TGCAGCGCTTCGACAGGGGCGGGATACGAGCAGTACTTC	CSASTGAGYEQYF
TRBD2	NA	TRBV9	TRBJ2-3	TGTGCCAGCAGCGAGGCGACGTCCGGGAGGTTTCCAGATACGCAGTATTTT	CASSEATSGRFPDTQYF
NA	NA	TRBV6-5	TRBJ2-7	TGTGCCAGCAGCGGCAGGGGCAGCTCCTACGAGCAGTACTTC	CASSGRGSSYEQYF
TRBD1	NA	TRBV6-2/TRBV6-3	TRBJ1-2	TGTGCCAGCAGTTATCGCGGCAGGGACAGTGGCTACACCTTC	CASSYRGRDSGYTF